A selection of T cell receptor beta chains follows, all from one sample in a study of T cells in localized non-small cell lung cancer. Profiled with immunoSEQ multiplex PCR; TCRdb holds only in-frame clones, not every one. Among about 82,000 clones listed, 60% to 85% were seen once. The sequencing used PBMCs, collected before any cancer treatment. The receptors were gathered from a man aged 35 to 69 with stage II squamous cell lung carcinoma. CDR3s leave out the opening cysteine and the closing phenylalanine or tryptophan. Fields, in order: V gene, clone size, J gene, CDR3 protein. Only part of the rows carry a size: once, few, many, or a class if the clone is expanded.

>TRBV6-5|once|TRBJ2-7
AAGFKGSLSYEQY
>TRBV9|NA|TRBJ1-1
ASSTGHTGYTEAF
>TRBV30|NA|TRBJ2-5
AWSGMAAGETQY
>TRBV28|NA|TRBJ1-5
ASSLADRGQGQPQH
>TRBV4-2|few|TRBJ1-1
ASSQDSDTEAF
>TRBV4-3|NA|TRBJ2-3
ASSYTSGGPTDTQY
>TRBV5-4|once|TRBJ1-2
ASSLRDKPLSGYT
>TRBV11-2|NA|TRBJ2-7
ASSGDSDEQY
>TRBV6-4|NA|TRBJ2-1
ASSPSAEKNEQF
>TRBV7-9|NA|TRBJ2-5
ASSRGGGQGRQQY
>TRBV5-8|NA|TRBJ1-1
ASSLGMNTEAF
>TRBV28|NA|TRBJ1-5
ASSLLSGGNQPQH
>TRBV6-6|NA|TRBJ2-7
ASRGGVSSYEQY
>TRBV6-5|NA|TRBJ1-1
ASSRDRGLNTEAF
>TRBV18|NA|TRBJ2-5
ASSPPRKATKETQY
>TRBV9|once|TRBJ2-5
ASSPNYRATQY
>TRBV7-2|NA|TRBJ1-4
ASSGGVREKLF
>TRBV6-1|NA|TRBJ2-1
ASTQQLGFEQF
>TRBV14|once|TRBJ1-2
ASSDFAYGYT
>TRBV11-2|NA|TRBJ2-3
ASSPGLAGGLGTDTQY
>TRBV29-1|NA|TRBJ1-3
SVRVSGNTIY
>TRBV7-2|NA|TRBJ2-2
ASSTGFYTGELF
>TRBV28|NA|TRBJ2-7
ASSSGTGVHEQY
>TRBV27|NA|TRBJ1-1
ASSFGAGYTEAF
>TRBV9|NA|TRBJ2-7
ASSVTSGGYEQY
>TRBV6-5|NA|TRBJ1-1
ASQTRQKNTEAF
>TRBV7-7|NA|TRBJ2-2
ASRPGTGVTGELF